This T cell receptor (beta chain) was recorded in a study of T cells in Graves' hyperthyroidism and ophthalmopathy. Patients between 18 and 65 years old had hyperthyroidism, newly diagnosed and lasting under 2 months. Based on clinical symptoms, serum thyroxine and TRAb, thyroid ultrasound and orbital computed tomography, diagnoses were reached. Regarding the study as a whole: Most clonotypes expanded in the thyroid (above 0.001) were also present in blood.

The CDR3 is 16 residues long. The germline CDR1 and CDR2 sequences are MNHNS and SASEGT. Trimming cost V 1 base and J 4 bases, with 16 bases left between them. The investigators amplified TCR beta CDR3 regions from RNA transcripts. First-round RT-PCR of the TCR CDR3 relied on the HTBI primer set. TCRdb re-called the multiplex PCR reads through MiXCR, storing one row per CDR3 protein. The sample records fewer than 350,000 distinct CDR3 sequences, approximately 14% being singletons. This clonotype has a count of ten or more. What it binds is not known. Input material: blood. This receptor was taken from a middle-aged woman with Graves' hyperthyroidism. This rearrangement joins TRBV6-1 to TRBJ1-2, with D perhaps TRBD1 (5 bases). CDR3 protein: CASSEEMGGSSYGYTF. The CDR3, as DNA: TGTGCCAGCAGTGAAGAGATGGGGGGTTCCAGCTATGGCTACACCTTC.